The clone carrying this T cell receptor (beta chain) showed up just a few times. This specimen comes from a study of blood T cell repertoires in COVID-19. Overall study: COVID-19 samples, acute and convalescent, were from the United States, Italy and Spain.

Original processing methods: Nucleated cell counts were estimated from reference gene primer amplification. Sequencing used immunoSEQ multiplex PCR; TCRdb keeps in-frame clones, though not all of them. V, J and clone size are those of that table, while D and trimming were read from the DNA. The sample contains fewer than 500,000 clones, 80% to 90% of which appear only once. From germline, CDR1 is SGHDT and CDR2 YYEEEE. The CDR3 totals 16 residues. Between the trimmed V and J ends, which lost 4 bases and 0 bases, there was a span of 16 bases. The sample comprised peripheral blood. This chain links TRBV5-6 with TRBJ1-1; D gene ambiguous. The receptor's source is a woman aged 30 to 39 with active or convalescent COVID-19. The CDR3 spells CASSVTRSNMNTEAFF. The CDR3, as DNA: TGTGCCAGCAGCGTTACACGCAGTAACATGAACACTGAAGCTTTCTTT.